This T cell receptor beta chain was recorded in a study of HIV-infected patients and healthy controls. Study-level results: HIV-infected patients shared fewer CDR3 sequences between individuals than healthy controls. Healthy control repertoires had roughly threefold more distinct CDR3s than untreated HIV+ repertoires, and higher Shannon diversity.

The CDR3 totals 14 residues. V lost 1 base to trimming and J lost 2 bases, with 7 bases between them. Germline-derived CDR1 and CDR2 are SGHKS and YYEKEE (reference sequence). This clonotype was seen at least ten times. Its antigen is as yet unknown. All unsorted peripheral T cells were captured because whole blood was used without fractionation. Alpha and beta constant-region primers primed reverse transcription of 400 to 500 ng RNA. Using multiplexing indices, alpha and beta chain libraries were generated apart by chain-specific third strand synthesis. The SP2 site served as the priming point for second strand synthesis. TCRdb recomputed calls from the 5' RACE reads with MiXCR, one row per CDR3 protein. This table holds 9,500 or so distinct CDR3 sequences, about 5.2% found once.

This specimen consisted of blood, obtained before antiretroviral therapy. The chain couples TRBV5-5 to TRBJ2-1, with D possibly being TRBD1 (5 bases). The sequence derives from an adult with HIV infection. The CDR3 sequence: CASSLQGPYNEQFF. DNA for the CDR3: TGTGCCAGCAGCTTGCAGGGTCCCTACAATGAGCAGTTCTTC.